This TCR beta chain derives from a study of T cell responses to AZD1222 COVID-19 vaccine. TCRdb's table, derived via immunoSEQ multiplex PCR, lists solely in-frame clones and lacks some. The table shows 90,000 to 120,000 clones, with roughly 86% occurring only once. V lost 7 bases, J lost 0 bases, and 9 bases lay in between. This CDR3 spans 13 amino acids. This receptor was identified in an adult in good health. The source material was peripheral blood, sampled on day 0 of AZD1222 vaccination. The rearrangement links TRBV12-3 or TRBV12-4 to TRBJ1-1, with D hard to call. The DNA of the CDR3 is TGTGCCAGCAATTTCTTTGTGAACACTGAAGCTTTCTTT. Its protein product is CASNFFVNTEAFF.